The rows below give T cell receptor beta chains drawn from one sample of a study of identifying expanded T cells in peripheral blood. Generated by immunoSEQ multiplex PCR, the TCRdb table keeps only in-frame clones and is missing some. The sample yields around 56,000 clones, approximately 80% seen once. The specimen was blood. Receptors were obtained from a person aged 18 to 75 in good health. Both conserved end residues are part of each CDR3. D genes are given only for firm matches. Not all rows give a size; the values are once, few, many and, for expanded clones, a class.

>.|TRBJ2-2|.|TRBV11-2
TGTGCCAGCAGCTTAGTCGGGTCAAGTACCGGGGAGCTGTTTTTT
CASSLVGSSTGELFF
>.|TRBJ1-4|TRBD1|TRBV7-9
TGTGCCAGCAGCTCCACAGGGGTAGATGAAAAACTGTTTTTT
CASSSTGVDEKLFF
>few|TRBJ1-4|.|TRBV5-4
TGTGCCAGCAGCTCCGGGACGGTTAATGAAAAACTGTTTTTT
CASSSGTVNEKLFF
>few|TRBJ1-4|.|TRBV19
TGTGCCAGTAGTAACAGGGTCCTAAATGAAAAACTGTTTTTT
CASSNRVLNEKLFF
>once|TRBJ2-1|TRBD2|TRBV29-1
TGCAGCGCCGAAAGGGGCGTTGTCGGGACTAGCGGCTACAATGAGCAGTTCTTC
CSAERGVVGTSGYNEQFF
>.|TRBJ1-2|TRBD1|TRBV5-6
TGTGCCAGCAGCGCAGGACAGGGGAGCTATGGCTACACCTTC
CASSAGQGSYGYTF
>many|TRBJ2-1|TRBD2|TRBV4-3
TGCGCCAGCAGCCAATGGACTAGCTACAATGAGCAGTTCTTC
CASSQWTSYNEQFF
>.|TRBJ1-6|.|TRBV18
TGTGCCAGCTCAGAGGGGAATTCACCCCTCCACTTT
CASSEGNSPLHF
>.|TRBJ2-3|.|TRBV10-3
TGTGCCATCAGTGAGGGGACCACTACAGATACGCAGTATTTT
CAISEGTTTDTQYF
>.|TRBJ2-1|.|TRBV11-3
TGTGCCAGCAGCCTCTCGTCAATCTACAATGAGCAGTTCTTC
CASSLSSIYNEQFF
>.|TRBJ2-7|.|TRBV11-3
TGTGCCAGCCTAGGACGGCCCTCCTACGAGCAGTACTTC
CASLGRPSYEQYF
>.|TRBJ2-2|.|TRBV5-1
TGCGCCAGCAGCTTTGACGGGGCTAGCCGCACCGGGGAGCTGTTTTTT
CASSFDGASRTGELFF
>.|TRBJ2-3|TRBD2|TRBV5-6
TGTGCCAGCAGCTCCGGGACTAGCGGAGTCCAGGATACGCAGTATTTT
CASSSGTSGVQDTQYF
>.|TRBJ2-7|.|TRBV25-1
TGTGCCAGCAGTGACGGCCCCTTCTACGAGCAGTACTTC
CASSDGPFYEQYF
>.|TRBJ2-2|TRBD2|TRBV6-5
TGTGCCAGCCAGGGGACGGGAGGGACCGGGGAGCTGTTTTTT
CASQGTGGTGELFF
>.|TRBJ2-5|TRBD1|TRBV5-4
TGTGCCAGCAGCCCCGGGACAGGACGGCGGCAAGAGACCCAGTACTTC
CASSPGTGRRQETQYF
>.|TRBJ2-7|.|TRBV7-9
TGTGCCAGCAGCCCCCGAGGAGGTTCGGACGAGCAGTACTTC
CASSPRGGSDEQYF
>once|TRBJ1-1|TRBD1|TRBV7-9
TGTGCCAGCAGCTCACCGGACAGGGTGGCTGAAGCTTTCTTT
CASSSPDRVAEAFF
>.|TRBJ2-3|.|TRBV19
TGTGCCAGTAGTATACAACGGGGGTTGAGCACAGATACGCAGTATTTT
CASSIQRGLSTDTQYF
>.|TRBJ1-4|.|TRBV18
TGTGCCAGCTCACCAGTAGGAGGAAAACTGTTTTTT
CASSPVGGKLFF
>.|TRBJ2-1|.|TRBV7-2
TGTGCCAGCAGCTTAGGGGGTACTACGAGGAATGAGCAGTTCTTC
CASSLGGTTRNEQFF
>.|TRBJ2-1|TRBD2|TRBV30
TGTGCCTGGAGTGGGGTCGGACTAGTCCAATACAATGAGCAGTTCTTC
CAWSGVGLVQYNEQFF
>.|TRBJ2-3|TRBD1|TRBV11-2
TGTGCCAGCAGCTTAGACAGGGGGCCAGATACGCAGTATTTT
CASSLDRGPDTQYF